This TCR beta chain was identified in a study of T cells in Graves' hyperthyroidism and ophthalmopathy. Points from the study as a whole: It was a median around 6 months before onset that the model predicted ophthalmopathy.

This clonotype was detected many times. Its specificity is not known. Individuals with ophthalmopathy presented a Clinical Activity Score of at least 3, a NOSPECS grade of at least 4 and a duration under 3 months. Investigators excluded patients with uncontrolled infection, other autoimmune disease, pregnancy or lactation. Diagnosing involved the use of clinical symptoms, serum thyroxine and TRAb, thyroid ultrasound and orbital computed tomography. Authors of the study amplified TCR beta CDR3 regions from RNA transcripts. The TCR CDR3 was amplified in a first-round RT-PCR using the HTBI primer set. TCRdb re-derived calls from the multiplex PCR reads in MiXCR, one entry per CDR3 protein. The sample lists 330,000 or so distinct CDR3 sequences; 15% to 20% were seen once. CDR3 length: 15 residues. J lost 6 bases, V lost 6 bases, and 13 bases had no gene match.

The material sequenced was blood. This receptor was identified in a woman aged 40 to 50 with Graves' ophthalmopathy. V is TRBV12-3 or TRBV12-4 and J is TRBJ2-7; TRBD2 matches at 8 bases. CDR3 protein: CASSRLGAGVSEQYF. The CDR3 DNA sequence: TGTGCCAGCAGCCGCCTAGGAGCGGGAGTGAGCGAGCAGTACTTC.